This TCR beta chain comes out of a study of shared clonotypes between healthy human individuals. Study overall: Aged 18 to 49, the donors were a couple of women and a few men.

V shed 1 base, J shed 7 bases, and the junction held 6 bases outside the gene matches. Germline V gene data show CDR1 as MGHRA and CDR2 as YSYEKL. The CDR3 extends over 14 amino acids. The repertoire was sequenced with immunoSEQ multiplex PCR; TCRdb's copy has only in-frame clones and lacks some. The data show a few hundred thousand clones, about 96% seen once. The receptor's source is a young man in good health. The sequencing input was memory CD8+ T cells sorted from blood. Subset of the sample: CD45RO+ cells pooled with CCR7-negative TemRA cells. This chain uses TRBV4-1 with TRBJ1-2; TRBD1 matches 7 bases. CDR3 loop: CASSQARGRFGYTF. DNA for the CDR3: TGCGCCAGCAGCCAAGCCAGGGGGAGGTTTGGCTACACCTTC.